A few counts support the clone carrying this TCR beta chain. Antigen specificity is unknown. During the collection period, no donor immune events like infections were recorded. Here immunoSEQ multiplex PCR was the method, and the copy in TCRdb shows in-frame clones only, minus some. This sample has some 100,000 clones; around 90% occur once, and the top ten carry approximately 5.7%. CDR1 is SGHVS, CDR2 FQNEAQ, per germline. J lost 9 bases, V lost 3 bases, and 4 bases had no gene match. This CDR3 contains 12 residues. This entry is derived from a study of identifying expanded T cells in peripheral blood. Overall study findings and caveats: Variance in clone template counts between roughly two-week samples significantly increased with total template count across all healthy donors. Differentially abundant clones: about 1.1 between replicates, 16.4 at roughly 15 days, around 19 at four.

Material for sequencing was blood. The V call is TRBV7-8, the J call TRBJ2-7, with TRBD2 matching over 8 bases. The sequence was collected from a person aged 18 to 70 in good health. In nucleotides, the CDR3 is TGTGCCAGCAGCTTCCCGGGACTAGGGCAGTACTTC. It yields the protein CASSFPGLGQYF.